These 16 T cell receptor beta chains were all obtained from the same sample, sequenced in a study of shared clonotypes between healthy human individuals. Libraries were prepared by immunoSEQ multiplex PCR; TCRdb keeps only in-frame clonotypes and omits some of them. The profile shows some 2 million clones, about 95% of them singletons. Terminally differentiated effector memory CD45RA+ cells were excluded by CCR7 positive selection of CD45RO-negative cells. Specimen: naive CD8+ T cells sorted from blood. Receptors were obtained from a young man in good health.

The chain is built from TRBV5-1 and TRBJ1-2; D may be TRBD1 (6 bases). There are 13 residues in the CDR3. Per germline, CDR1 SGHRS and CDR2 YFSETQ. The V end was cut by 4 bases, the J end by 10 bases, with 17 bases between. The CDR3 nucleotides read TGCGCCAGCAGCCTCCAGGACAGCGCGGACTACACCTTC. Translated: CASSLQDSADYTF.

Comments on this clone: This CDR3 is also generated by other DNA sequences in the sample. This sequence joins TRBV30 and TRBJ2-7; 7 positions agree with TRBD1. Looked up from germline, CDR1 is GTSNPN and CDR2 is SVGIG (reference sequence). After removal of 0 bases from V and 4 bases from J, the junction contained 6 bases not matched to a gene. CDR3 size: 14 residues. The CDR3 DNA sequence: TGTGCCTGGAGTGTAGGGACAGTCCCTTACGAGCAGTACTTC. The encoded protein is CAWSVGTVPYEQYF.

DNA of the CDR3: TGCGCCAGCAGCCAAGAAGCAGGCAGTCCATTCCAAGAGACCCAGTACTTC. Translated, it gives CASSQEAGSPFQETQYF. V and J are TRBV4-1 and TRBJ2-5; no definite D call. V was pared by 0 bases and J by 1 base, with 15 bases between. The CDR3 has 17 residues. CDR1 MGHRA and CDR2 YSYEKL come from the germline V gene.

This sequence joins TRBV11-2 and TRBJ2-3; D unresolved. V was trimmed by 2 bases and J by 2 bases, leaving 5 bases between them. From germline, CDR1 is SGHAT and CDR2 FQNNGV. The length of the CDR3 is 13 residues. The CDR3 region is CASSLTVTDTQYF. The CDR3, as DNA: TGTGCCAGCAGCTTAACGGTCACAGATACGCAGTATTTT.

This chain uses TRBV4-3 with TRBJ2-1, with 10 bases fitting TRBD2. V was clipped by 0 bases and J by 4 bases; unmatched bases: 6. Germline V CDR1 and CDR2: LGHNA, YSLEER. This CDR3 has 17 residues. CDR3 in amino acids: CASSQDGRTSGYNEQFF. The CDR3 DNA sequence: TGCGCCAGCAGCCAAGATGGCCGGACTAGCGGTTACAATGAGCAGTTCTTC.

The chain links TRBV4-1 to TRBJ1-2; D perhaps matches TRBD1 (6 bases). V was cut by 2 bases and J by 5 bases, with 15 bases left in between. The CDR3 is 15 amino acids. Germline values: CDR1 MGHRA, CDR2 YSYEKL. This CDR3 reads CASSQLTGQQYGYTF. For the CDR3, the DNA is TGCGCCAGCAGCCAACTCACCGGACAGCAGTATGGCTACACCTTC.

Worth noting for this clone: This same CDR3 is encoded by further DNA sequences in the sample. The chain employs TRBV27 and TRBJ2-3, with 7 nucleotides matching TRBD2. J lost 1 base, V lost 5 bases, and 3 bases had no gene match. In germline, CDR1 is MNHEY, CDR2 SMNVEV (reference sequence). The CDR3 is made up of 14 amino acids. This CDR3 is CASSLGGGTDTQYF. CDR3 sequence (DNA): TGTGCCAGCAGTCTTGGGGGGGGCACAGATACGCAGTATTTT.

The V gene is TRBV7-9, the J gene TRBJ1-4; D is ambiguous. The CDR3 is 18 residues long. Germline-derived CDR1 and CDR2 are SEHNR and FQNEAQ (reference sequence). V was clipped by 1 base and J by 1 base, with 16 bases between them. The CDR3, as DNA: TGTGCCAGCAGCTTAGAACGCCTCCCGGAGGAAACTAATGAAAAACTGTTTTTT. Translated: CASSLERLPEETNEKLFF.

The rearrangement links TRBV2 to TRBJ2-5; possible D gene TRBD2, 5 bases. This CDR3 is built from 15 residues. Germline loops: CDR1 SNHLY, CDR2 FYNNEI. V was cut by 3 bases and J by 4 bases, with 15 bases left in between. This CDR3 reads CASSDLGLEGETQYF. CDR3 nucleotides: TGTGCCAGCAGTGATTTAGGGCTAGAGGGAGAGACCCAGTACTTC.

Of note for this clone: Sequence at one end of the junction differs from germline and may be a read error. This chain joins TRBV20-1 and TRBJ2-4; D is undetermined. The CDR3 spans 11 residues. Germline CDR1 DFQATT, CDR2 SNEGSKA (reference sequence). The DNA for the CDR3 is TGCAGTGCTAGAGCCCAAAACATTCAGTACTTC. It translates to CSARAQNIQYF.

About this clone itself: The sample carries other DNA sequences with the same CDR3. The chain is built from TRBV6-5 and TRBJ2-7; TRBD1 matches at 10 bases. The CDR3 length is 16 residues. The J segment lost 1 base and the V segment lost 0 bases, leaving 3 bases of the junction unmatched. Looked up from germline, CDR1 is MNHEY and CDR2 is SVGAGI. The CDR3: CASSYSGTGDSYEQYF. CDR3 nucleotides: TGTGCCAGCAGTTACTCTGGGACAGGGGATTCCTACGAGCAGTACTTC.

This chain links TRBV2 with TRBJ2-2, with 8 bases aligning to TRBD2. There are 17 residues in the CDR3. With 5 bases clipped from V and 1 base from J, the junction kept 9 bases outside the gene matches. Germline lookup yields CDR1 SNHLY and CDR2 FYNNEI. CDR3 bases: TGTGCCAGCAGTAAAGATTCCGGGACTAGGAACACCGGGGAGCTGTTTTTT. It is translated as CASSKDSGTRNTGELFF.

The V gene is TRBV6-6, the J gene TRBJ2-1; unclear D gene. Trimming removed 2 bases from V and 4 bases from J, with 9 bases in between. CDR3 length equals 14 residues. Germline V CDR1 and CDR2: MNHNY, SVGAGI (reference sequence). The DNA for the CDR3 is TGTGCCAGCAGTTACGAGGACCAATACAATGAGCAGTTCTTC. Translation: CASSYEDQYNEQFF.

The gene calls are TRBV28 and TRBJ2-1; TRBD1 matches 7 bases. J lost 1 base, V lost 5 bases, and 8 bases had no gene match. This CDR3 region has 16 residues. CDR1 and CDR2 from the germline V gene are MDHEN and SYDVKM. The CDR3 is CASSERTGQSYNEQFF. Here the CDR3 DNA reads TGTGCCAGCAGTGAACGGACGGGACAGTCCTACAATGAGCAGTTCTTC.

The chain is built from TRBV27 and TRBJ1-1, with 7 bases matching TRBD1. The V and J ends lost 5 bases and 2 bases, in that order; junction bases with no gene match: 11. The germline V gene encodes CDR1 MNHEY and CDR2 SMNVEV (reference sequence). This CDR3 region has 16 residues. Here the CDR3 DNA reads TGTGCCAGCAGTCTCCTCCCGGGACAGACAAACACTGAAGCTTTCTTT. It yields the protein CASSLLPGQTNTEAFF.

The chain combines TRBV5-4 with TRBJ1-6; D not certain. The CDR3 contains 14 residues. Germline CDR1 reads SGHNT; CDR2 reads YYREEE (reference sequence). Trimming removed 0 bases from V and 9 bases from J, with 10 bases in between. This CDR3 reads CASSLEGTLSPLHF. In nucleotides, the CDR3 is TGTGCCAGCAGCTTGGAGGGAACCCTTTCACCCCTCCACTTT.